The 29 T cell receptor beta chains below were found in one sample sequenced in a study of beta chain features in type 1 diabetes. Overall study results and limits: In all four CD4+ subsets, TCRB CDR3 length was significantly, moderately reduced in type 1 diabetes.

Their specific antigens are unknown. Every bit of the isolated RNA underwent reverse transcription, so sequencing read expressed TCRB transcripts. The data were produced by immunoSEQ multiplex PCR, yet TCRdb's version contains in-frame clones alone and is incomplete. The table has 200,000 to 300,000 clones, roughly 21% seen once; the top ten hold less than 0.03%. Sequencing was carried out using naive CD4+ T cells from blood. These receptors were taken from a woman aged 40 to 50 with type 1 diabetes.

CDR3 loop: CASSIGRTSNEQFF. CDR3 nucleotide sequence: TGTGCCAGCAGCATAGGGCGGACTAGCAATGAGCAGTTCTTC. The genes are TRBV7-8 and TRBJ2-1; 7 positions agree with TRBD2. The V segment lost 5 bases and the J segment 6 bases; nucleotides outside the gene matches: 7. The CDR3 is 14 residues long. Germline CDR1 reads SGHVS; CDR2 reads FQNEAQ.

This clone appeared a few times. This CDR3 is CASSRRGHLQETQYF. Written as DNA, the CDR3 is TGTGCCAGCAGCCGACGGGGACACCTCCAAGAGACCCAGTACTTC. The rearrangement joins TRBV28 to TRBJ2-5, with D possibly matching TRBD1 (6 bases). The germline V gene has CDR1 MDHEN and CDR2 SYDVKM. Between the trimmed V and J ends, which lost 6 bases and 1 base, there was a span of 15 bases. There are 15 residues in the CDR3.

The chain uses TRBV18 and TRBJ1-5, with D possibly being TRBD1 (6 bases). Deletions cut 3 bases from V and 0 bases from J, with 9 bases between. The CDR3 has 15 residues. Germline V gene sequence: CDR1 KGHSH, CDR2 LQKENI. CDR3 DNA: TGTGCCAGCTCACCGGCAGGGGCTAGCAATCAGCCCCAGCATTTT. This gives the protein CASSPAGASNQPQHF.

This clone was counted between two and nine times. The genes are TRBV4-2 and TRBJ1-5; D not certain. The CDR3 runs 15 residues. V was shortened by 0 bases and J by 2 bases, with 8 bases between the two germline ends. Germline V gene lookup returns CDR1 LGHNA and CDR2 YNFKEQ. The CDR3 loop reads CASSQEGGRNQPQHF. CDR3 DNA: TGTGCCAGCAGCCAAGAGGGAGGGCGCAATCAGCCCCAGCATTTT.

This clone was seen more than once but under ten times. The rearrangement joins TRBV27 to TRBJ1-5; TRBD1 agrees at 9 bases. CDR1 is MNHEY and CDR2 is SMNVEV in the germline V gene (reference sequence). The CDR3 runs to 14 residues. Losses at the gene ends were 5 bases for V and 1 base for J; bases not matched to a gene: 0. CDR3 nucleotides: TGTGCCAGCAGTGGGACAGGGAGCAATCAGCCCCAGCATTTT. This sequence encodes CASSGTGSNQPQHF.

This clone came up a few times. The V and J genes are TRBV9 and TRBJ2-2; D remains unclear. The CDR3 is 14 amino acids. Germline values: CDR1 SGDLS, CDR2 YYNGEE. Trimming removed 3 bases at V and 6 bases at J, with 12 bases between. DNA of the CDR3: TGTGCCAGCAGCGCGCTCGGGTCGGCCGGGGAGCTGTTTTTT. It yields the protein CASSALGSAGELFF.

This clone has only a few counts. One end of the junction varies from germline; a read error may be responsible. The chain carries TRBV29-1 and TRBJ2-3; 11 bases are a match to TRBD2. The CDR3 runs to 12 residues. Germline V lookup: CDR1 SQVTM, CDR2 ANQGSEA. The CDR3 sequence is CSVEEVAGGENF. The DNA for the CDR3 is TGCAGCGTTGAAGAGGTAGCGGGGGGGGAAAATTTT.

This clone was counted a few times. This chain joins TRBV9 and TRBJ1-3, with no clear D. Deletions cut 0 bases from V and 4 bases from J, with 11 bases between. Germline assignment: CDR1 SGDLS and CDR2 YYNGEE. The CDR3 has 15 amino acids. CDR3 residues: CASSVDGHLGNTIYF. The CDR3 coding sequence is TGTGCCAGCAGCGTAGACGGTCACCTCGGAAACACCATATATTTT.

This clone has just a few counts. This chain uses TRBV28 with TRBJ2-1; 7 positions match TRBD1. The germline CDR1 and CDR2 sequences are MDHEN and SYDVKM. Unmatched junction bases numbered 5, after V lost 3 bases and J lost 0 bases. The CDR3 loop spans 16 amino acids. The CDR3 nucleotides read TGTGCCAGCAGTTTCGAGGGGGCATCCTCCTACAATGAGCAGTTCTTC. Translation: CASSFEGASSYNEQFF.

The chain combines TRBV6-1 with TRBJ1-2, with 10 nucleotides matching TRBD1. The CDR3 spans 14 residues. V lost 4 bases and J lost 2; bases outside the gene matches: 1. The germline V gene encodes CDR1 MNHNS and CDR2 SASEGT. CDR3 nucleotide sequence: TGTGCCAGCAGTGCGGGACAGGGGAACTATGGCTACACCTTC. It is translated as CASSAGQGNYGYTF.

The genes are TRBV2 and TRBJ2-5; 10 positions agree with TRBD1. With V trimmed by 4 bases and J by 1 base, 3 bases remained unmatched. Germline loops: CDR1 SNHLY, CDR2 FYNNEI. The CDR3 sequence is 15 residues long. This CDR3 is CASSADRGGQETQYF. CDR3 DNA sequence: TGTGCCAGCAGTGCGGACAGGGGGGGCCAAGAGACCCAGTACTTC.

This clone was found a few times. This chain connects TRBV19 to TRBJ1-5, with 12 bases aligning to TRBD1. The length of the CDR3 is 15 residues. Germline CDR1 is LNHDA and CDR2 is SQIVND (reference sequence). Trimming took 4 bases from V and 6 from J; bases not matched to a gene: 4. The CDR3, as DNA: TGTGCCAGTAGTACGGGACAGGGGGCAGGTCAGCCCCAGCATTTT. It is translated as CASSTGQGAGQPQHF.

This chain links TRBV5-4 with TRBJ2-7, with D possibly TRBD1 on 6 matching bases. Trimming stripped 4 bases from V and 3 bases from J, with 17 bases between. Germline V gene lookup returns CDR1 SGHNT and CDR2 YYREEE (reference sequence). This CDR3 contains 15 residues. CDR3 protein: CASSRTRTENYEQYF. The CDR3 coding sequence is TGTGCCAGCAGCCGGACCAGGACAGAGAACTACGAGCAGTACTTC.

The V call is TRBV6-5, the J call TRBJ1-2; D is unresolved. With 6 bases removed from V and 0 bases from J, the gap between germline ends came to 14 bases. Germline CDR1 and CDR2: MNHEY and SVGAGI. The length of the CDR3 is 15 residues. The CDR3 here is CASRPPLSANYGYTF. Written as DNA, the CDR3 is TGTGCCAGCAGGCCCCCCCTATCCGCTAACTATGGCTACACCTTC.

CDR3: CASSFRTGRRTDTQYF. CDR3 coding DNA: TGTGCCAGCAGCTTCCGGACAGGGCGGAGGACAGATACGCAGTATTTT. The rearrangement joins TRBV7-2 to TRBJ2-3; 8 bases are a match to TRBD1. Germline CDR1 is SGHTA and CDR2 is FQGNSA. The CDR3 extends over 16 amino acids. Germline trimming cut 3 bases from V and 3 bases from J; bases unmatched to any gene: 8.

The chain is built from TRBV18 and TRBJ1-2; 8 bases match TRBD1. Germline CDR1 KGHSH, CDR2 LQKENI. CDR3 length: 13 residues. J lost 9 bases, V lost 0 bases, and 3 bases had no gene match. The CDR3 protein is CASSPPDRGRYTF. CDR3 DNA sequence: TGTGCCAGCTCACCACCTGACAGGGGCCGCTACACCTTC. Filled out from reference TRBV18 and TRBJ1-2, the complete variable domain reads NAGVMQNPRHLVRRRGQEARLRCSPMKGHSHVYWYRQLPEEGLKFMVYLQKENIIDESGMPKERFSAEFPKEGPSILRIQQVVRGDSAAYFCASSPPDRGRYTFGSGTRLTVV.

The sample holds one count of this clone. The chain recombines TRBV9 with TRBJ2-1; 13 positions agree with TRBD2. Germline-derived CDR1 and CDR2 are SGDLS and YYNGEE. The V and J ends lost 0 bases and 5 bases, in that order; junction bases with no gene match: 11. CDR3 size: 19 residues. CDR3 sequence: CASSVGPRTSGSRNNEQFF. CDR3 nucleotide sequence: TGTGCCAGCAGCGTAGGCCCGAGGACTAGCGGGAGCCGAAACAATGAGCAGTTCTTC.

The CDR3 reads CASSYRQVTSGANVLTF. The CDR3 nucleotides read TGTGCCAGCAGCTATAGACAGGTGACCTCTGGGGCCAACGTCCTGACTTTC. This chain links TRBV7-2 with TRBJ2-6; possible D gene TRBD1, 6 bases. The CDR3 loop spans 17 amino acids. V lost 4 bases and J lost 0, with 13 bases in between. Per germline, CDR1 SGHTA and CDR2 FQGNSA.

In its sample, this clone was seen a few times. The rearrangement joins TRBV7-2 to TRBJ2-7, with 11 bases matching TRBD1. Unmatched junction bases numbered 6, after V lost 2 bases and J lost 3 bases. The germline V gene encodes CDR1 SGHTA and CDR2 FQGNSA. This CDR3 contains 16 residues. CDR3 amino acids: CASSLLGQGVSYEQYF. In nucleotides, the CDR3 is TGTGCCAGCAGCTTACTGGGACAGGGGGTAAGCTACGAGCAGTACTTC.

The chain joins TRBV9 to TRBJ1-5; D is undetermined. Trimming removed 3 bases at V and 2 bases at J, with 9 bases between. Germline V CDR1 and CDR2: SGDLS, YYNGEE. The CDR3 length is 14 residues. In nucleotides, the CDR3 is TGTGCCAGCAGCGGGCCGGGAGGCAATCAGCCCCAGCATTTT. This translates into CASSGPGGNQPQHF.

This clone appeared a few times. This chain joins TRBV5-1 and TRBJ2-1; D perhaps matches TRBD1 (5 bases). This CDR3 spans 15 amino acids. Germline values: CDR1 SGHRS, CDR2 YFSETQ. V gave up 1 base and J gave up 8 bases, with 16 bases separating them. The CDR3 DNA is TGCGCCAGCAGCTTGTGGGCAGGGCCCCCCGATGAGCAGTTCTTC. It encodes CASSLWAGPPDEQFF.

This clone has just one count. The chain combines TRBV28 with TRBJ1-2, with 9 bases matching TRBD1. The CDR3 has 12 residues. CDR1 is MDHEN and CDR2 is SYDVKM in the germline V gene. The J segment lost 8 bases and the V segment lost 4 bases, leaving 2 bases of the junction unmatched. CDR3 sequence (DNA): TGTGCCAGCAGTTCGGGACAGGGCGGCTACACCTTC. This translates into CASSSGQGGYTF.

V is TRBV9 and J is TRBJ1-3; 7 bases map to TRBD1. This CDR3 has 15 amino acids. Germline V gene sequence: CDR1 SGDLS, CDR2 YYNGEE. J gave up 0 bases and V 3 bases, and 3 bases lay outside the gene matches. This CDR3 reads CASSGQGGSGNTIYF. The DNA for the CDR3 is TGTGCCAGCAGCGGACAGGGCGGCTCTGGAAACACCATATATTTT.

This clone has only a few counts. The chain recombines TRBV30 with TRBJ1-2; D uncertain. The germline gives CDR1 GTSNPN, CDR2 SVGIG (reference sequence). This CDR3 is 12 amino acids long. V was pared by 8 bases and J by 3 bases, with 13 bases between. The CDR3 sequence: CAGSQMHYGYTF. The DNA of the CDR3 is TGTGCCGGTAGCCAGATGCACTATGGCTACACCTTC. The whole variable domain, filled in from reference TRBV30 and TRBJ1-2, reads SQTIHQWPATLVQPVGSPLSLECTVEGTSNPNLYWYRQAAGRGLQLLFYSVGIGQISSEVPQNLSASRPQDRQFILSSKKLLLSDSGFYLCAGSQMHYGYTFGSGTRLTVV.

This clone was recorded a few times. The V and J genes are TRBV29-1 and TRBJ1-1; TRBD1 agrees at 7 bases. This CDR3 contains 13 residues. After removal of 6 bases from V and 0 bases from J, the junction contained 4 bases not matched to a gene. Germline CDR1 reads SQVTM; CDR2 reads ANQGSEA. The CDR3 DNA is TGCAGCGTGACGGGACAGTTGAACACTGAAGCTTTCTTT. Translation: CSVTGQLNTEAFF.

This chain uses TRBV6-6 with TRBJ2-7; TRBD2 might be the D (5 bases). The V and J ends lost 2 bases and 3 bases respectively, with 11 bases between them. Germline values: CDR1 MNHNY, CDR2 SVGAGI (reference sequence). The CDR3 covers 14 residues. The DNA for the CDR3 is TGTGCCAGCAGTTACGAAGCTCGGGGCTACGAGCAGTACTTC. Protein: CASSYEARGYEQYF.

The chain employs TRBV5-1 and TRBJ2-7; 9 positions match TRBD1. This CDR3 is 14 amino acids long. V shed 8 bases and J 4 bases; nucleotides not matched to a gene: 10. CDR1 and CDR2 from the germline V gene are SGHRS and YFSETQ. The CDR3 sequence: CASGPGQGAYEQYF. As DNA, the CDR3 is TGCGCCAGTGGGCCGGGACAGGGTGCGTACGAGCAGTACTTC.

The chain couples TRBV5-1 to TRBJ2-7; perhaps TRBD2 as D (6 bases). This CDR3 is 17 amino acids long. Germline V lookup: CDR1 SGHRS, CDR2 YFSETQ. The V and J ends lost 1 base and 0 bases respectively, with 17 bases between them. The CDR3: CASSLSGQGPLSYEQYF. In DNA, the CDR3 is TGCGCCAGCAGCTTGAGCGGGCAAGGACCGCTCTCCTACGAGCAGTACTTC. The variable domain in full, with the rest retrieved from reference TRBV5-1 and TRBJ2-7, is KAGVTQTPRYLIKTRGQQVTLSCSPISGHRSVSWYQQTPGQGLQFLFEYFSETQRNKGNFPGRFSGRQFSNSRSEMNVSTLELGDSALYLCASSLSGQGPLSYEQYFGPGTRLTVT.

This clone was observed a few times. This chain uses TRBV9 with TRBJ2-7, with D tentatively TRBD1 (6 bases). V lost 3 bases, J lost 1 base, and 14 bases lay in between. This CDR3 has 15 residues. Germline V gives CDR1 SGDLS, CDR2 YYNGEE. CDR3 in amino acids: CASSAGQLQSYEQYF. The CDR3 nucleotides are TGTGCCAGCAGCGCCGGACAGTTACAGTCCTACGAGCAGTACTTC.